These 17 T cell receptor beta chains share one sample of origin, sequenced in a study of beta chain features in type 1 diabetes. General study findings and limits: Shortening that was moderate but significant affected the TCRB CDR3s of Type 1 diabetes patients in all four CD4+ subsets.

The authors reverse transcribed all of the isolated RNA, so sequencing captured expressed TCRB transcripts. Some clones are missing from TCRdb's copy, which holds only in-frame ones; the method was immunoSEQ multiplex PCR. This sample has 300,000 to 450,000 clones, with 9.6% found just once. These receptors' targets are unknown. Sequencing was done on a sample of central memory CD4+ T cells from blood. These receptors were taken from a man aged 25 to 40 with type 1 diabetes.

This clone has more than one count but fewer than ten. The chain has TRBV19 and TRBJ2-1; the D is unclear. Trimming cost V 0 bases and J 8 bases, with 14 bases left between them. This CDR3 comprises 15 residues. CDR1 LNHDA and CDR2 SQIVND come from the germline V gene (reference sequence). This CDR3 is CASSIDPESIYEQFF. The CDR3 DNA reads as TGTGCCAGTAGTATAGATCCCGAAAGCATCTATGAGCAGTTCTTC.

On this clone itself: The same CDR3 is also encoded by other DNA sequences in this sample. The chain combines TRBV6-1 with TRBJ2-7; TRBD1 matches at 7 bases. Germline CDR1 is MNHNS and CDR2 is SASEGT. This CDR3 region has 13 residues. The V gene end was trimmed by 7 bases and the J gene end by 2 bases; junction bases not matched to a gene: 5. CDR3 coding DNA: TGTGCCAGCAATTCGGGACAGACCTACGAGCAGTACTTC. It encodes CASNSGQTYEQYF.

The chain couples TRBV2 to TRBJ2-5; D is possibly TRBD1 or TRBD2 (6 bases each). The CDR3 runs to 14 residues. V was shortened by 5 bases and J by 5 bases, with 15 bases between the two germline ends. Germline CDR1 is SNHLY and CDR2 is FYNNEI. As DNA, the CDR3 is TGTGCCAGCAGTCCCCAGTGGGGGGCCGAGACCCAGTACTTC. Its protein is CASSPQWGAETQYF.

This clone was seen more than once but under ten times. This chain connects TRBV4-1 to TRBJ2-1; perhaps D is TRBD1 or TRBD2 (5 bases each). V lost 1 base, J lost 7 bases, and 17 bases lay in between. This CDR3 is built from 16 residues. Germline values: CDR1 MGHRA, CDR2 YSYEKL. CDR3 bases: TGCGCCAGCAGCCAAGTCTCTCTGGGACCGAGGAATGAGCAGTTCTTC. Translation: CASSQVSLGPRNEQFF.

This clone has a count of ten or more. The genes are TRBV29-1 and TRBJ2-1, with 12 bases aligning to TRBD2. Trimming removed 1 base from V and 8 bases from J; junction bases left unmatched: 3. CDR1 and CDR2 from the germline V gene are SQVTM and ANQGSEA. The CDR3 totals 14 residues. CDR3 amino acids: CSVEGLAGADEQFF. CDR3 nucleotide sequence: TGCAGCGTTGAAGGACTAGCGGGAGCGGATGAGCAGTTCTTC.

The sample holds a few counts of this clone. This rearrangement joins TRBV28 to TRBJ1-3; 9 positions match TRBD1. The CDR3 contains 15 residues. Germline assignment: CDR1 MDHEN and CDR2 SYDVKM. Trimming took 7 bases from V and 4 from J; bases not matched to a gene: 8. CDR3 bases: TGTGCCAGCACGACAGGGGGTCAGCGGGGAAACACCATATATTTT. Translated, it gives CASTTGGQRGNTIYF.

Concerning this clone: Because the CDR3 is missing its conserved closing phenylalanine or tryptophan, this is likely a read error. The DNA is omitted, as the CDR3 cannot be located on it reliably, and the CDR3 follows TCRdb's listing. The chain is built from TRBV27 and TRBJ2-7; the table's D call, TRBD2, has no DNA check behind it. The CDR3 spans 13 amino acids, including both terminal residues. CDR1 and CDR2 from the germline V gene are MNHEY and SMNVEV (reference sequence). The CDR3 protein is CASSPWPSGSRSL.

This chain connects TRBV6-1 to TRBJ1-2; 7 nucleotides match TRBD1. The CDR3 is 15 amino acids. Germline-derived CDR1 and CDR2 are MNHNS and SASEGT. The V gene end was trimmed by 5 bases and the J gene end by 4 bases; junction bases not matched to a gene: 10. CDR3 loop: CASSSPRQGLYGYTF. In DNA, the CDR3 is TGTGCCAGCAGTTCCCCCCGACAGGGACTCTATGGCTACACCTTC.

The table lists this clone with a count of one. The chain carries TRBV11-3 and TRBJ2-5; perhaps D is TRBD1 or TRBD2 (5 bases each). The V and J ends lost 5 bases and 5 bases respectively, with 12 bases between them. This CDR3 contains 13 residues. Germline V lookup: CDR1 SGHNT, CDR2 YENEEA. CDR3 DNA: TGTGCCAGCAGCCCTGGGGGTTATGAGACCCAGTACTTC. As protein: CASSPGGYETQYF.

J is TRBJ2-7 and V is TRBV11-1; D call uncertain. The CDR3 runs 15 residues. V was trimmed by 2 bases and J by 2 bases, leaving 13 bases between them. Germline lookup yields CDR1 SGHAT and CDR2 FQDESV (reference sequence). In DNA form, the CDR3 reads TGTGCCAGCAGCTTATTTTCGCTAGGCACCTACGAGCAGTACTTC. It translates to CASSLFSLGTYEQYF. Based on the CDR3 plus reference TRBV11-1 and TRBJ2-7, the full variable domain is EAEVAQSPRYKITEKSQAVAFWCDPISGHATLYWYRQILGQGPELLVQFQDESVVDDSQLPKDRFSAERLKGVDSTLKIQPAELGDSAMYLCASSLFSLGTYEQYFGPGTRLTVT.

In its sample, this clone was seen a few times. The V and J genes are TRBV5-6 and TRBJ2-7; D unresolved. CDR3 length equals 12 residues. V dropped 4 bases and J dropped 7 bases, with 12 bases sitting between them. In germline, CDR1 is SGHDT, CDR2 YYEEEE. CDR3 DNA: TGTGCCAGCAGCCCGCGAGGTCGGGAGCAGTACTTC. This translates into CASSPRGREQYF.

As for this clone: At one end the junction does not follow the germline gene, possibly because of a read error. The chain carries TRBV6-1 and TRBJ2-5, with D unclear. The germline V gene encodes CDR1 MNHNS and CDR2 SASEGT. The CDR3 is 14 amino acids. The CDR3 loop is CASSDSLDQETQYF. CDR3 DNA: TGTGCCAGCAGTGATTCTCTAGACCAAGAAACCCAGTACTTC.

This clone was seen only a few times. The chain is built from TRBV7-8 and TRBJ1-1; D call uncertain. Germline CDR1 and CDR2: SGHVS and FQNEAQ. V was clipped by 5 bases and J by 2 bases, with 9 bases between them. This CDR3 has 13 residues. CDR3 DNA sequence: TGTGCCAGCAGCACAGACCTTAACACTGAAGCTTTCTTT. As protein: CASSTDLNTEAFF. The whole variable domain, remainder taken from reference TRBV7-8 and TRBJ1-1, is GAGVSQSPRYKVAKRGQDVALRCDPISGHVSLFWYQQALGQGPEFLTYFQNEAQLDKSGLPSDRFFAERPEGSVSTLKIQRTQQEDSAVYLCASSTDLNTEAFFGQGTRLTVV.

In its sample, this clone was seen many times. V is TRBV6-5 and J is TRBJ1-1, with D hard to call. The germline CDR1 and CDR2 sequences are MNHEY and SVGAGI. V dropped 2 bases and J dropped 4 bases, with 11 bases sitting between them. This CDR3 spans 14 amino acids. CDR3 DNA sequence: TGTGCCAGCAGTTACAGCGGGGTTGGCACTGAAGCTTTCTTT. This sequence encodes CASSYSGVGTEAFF.

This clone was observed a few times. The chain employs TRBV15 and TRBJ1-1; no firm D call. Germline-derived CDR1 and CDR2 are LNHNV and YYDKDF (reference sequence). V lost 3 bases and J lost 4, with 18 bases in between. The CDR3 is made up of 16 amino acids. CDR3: CATSRPRPTAGTEAFF. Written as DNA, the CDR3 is TGTGCCACCAGCAGGCCTAGGCCGACGGCTGGCACTGAAGCTTTCTTT.

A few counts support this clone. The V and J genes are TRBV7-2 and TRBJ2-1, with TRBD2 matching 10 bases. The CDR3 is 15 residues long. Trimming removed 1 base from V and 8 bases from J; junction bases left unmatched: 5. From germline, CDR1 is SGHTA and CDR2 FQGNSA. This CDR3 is CASSLVASGRDEQFF. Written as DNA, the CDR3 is TGTGCCAGCAGCTTAGTCGCTAGCGGGAGAGATGAGCAGTTCTTC.

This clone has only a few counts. The CDR3 region has the DNA TGTGCCAGCAGAAGGCTAGCGGGAGACACCGGGGAGCTGTTTTTT. This encodes CASRRLAGDTGELFF. V usage is TRBV6-6 and J usage is TRBJ2-2; 10 bases are a match to TRBD2. Germline V gene lookup returns CDR1 MNHNY and CDR2 SVGAGI (reference sequence). The CDR3 has 15 amino acids. Losses at the gene ends were 6 bases for V and 3 bases for J; bases not matched to a gene: 4.